Listed here are 31 T cell receptor beta chains from one sample, sequenced in a study of cytomegalovirus exposure and HLA in healthy donors. PCR was performed using 60 Vbeta and 13 Jbeta primers. Some clones are missing from TCRdb's copy, which holds only in-frame ones; the method was immunoSEQ multiplex PCR. The sample has 150,000 or so clones, and its top ten clones hold roughly 1.3%. The sample taken for sequencing was PBMCs. All receptors derive from a woman in her sixties in good health and CMV-seronegative.

This chain links TRBV6-1 with TRBJ1-4; perhaps TRBD1 as D (5 bases). The germline gives CDR1 MNHNS, CDR2 SASEGT. The CDR3 runs to 16 residues. Trimming left V 4 bases short and J 0 bases short, with 12 bases between. CDR3 sequence reads: CASSADGGATNEKLFF. The CDR3 DNA reads TGTGCCAGCAGTGCTGACGGGGGGGCAACTAATGAAAAACTGTTTTTT.

This chain connects TRBV5-8 to TRBJ2-1; 9 bases align to TRBD1. Trimming at V came to 4 bases and at J to 0 bases, leaving 8 bases not matched to a gene. The V gene's germline CDR1 is SGHTS and CDR2 YDEGEE. The CDR3 covers 17 residues. In DNA form, the CDR3 reads TGTGCCAGCAGCCCCTGGACAGGGGATTACTCCTACAATGAGCAGTTCTTC. This codes for CASSPWTGDYSYNEQFF.

In nucleotides, the CDR3 is TGTGCCAGCCGCGGGATCGCCTCCGCTGGGGCCAACGTCCTGACTTTC. Protein: CASRGIASAGANVLTF. The V call is TRBV7-6, the J call TRBJ2-6; a possible D gene is TRBD2 (6 bases). This CDR3 is built from 16 residues. The germline gives CDR1 SGHVS, CDR2 FNYEAQ. V lost 8 bases to trimming and J lost 2 bases, with 16 bases between them.

The chain has TRBV7-3 and TRBJ1-1, with 7 bases lining up with TRBD1. Germline V gene sequence: CDR1 SGHTA, CDR2 FQGTGA. J was trimmed by 1 base and V by 4 bases; bases with no gene match: 0. This CDR3 has 13 amino acids. The CDR3 region has the DNA TGTGCCAGCAGCTCAGGGGGGAACACTGAAGCTTTCTTT. Its protein product is CASSSGGNTEAFF.

This chain uses TRBV7-3 with TRBJ2-1, with no clear D. Germline CDR1 is SGHTA and CDR2 is FQGTGA. This CDR3 is 13 amino acids long. Between the trimmed V and J ends, which lost 1 base and 11 bases, there was a span of 12 bases. CDR3 DNA sequence: TGTGCCAGCAGCTTAATGGAGACGAGTCAGCAGTTCTTC. Protein: CASSLMETSQQFF.

The chain has TRBV29-1 and TRBJ2-6, with unresolved D. Germline assignment: CDR1 SQVTM and CDR2 ANQGSEA. There are 15 residues in the CDR3. Trimming left V 4 bases short and J 0 bases short, with 10 bases between. The CDR3 sequence is CSVGAGSSGANVLTF. In DNA form, the CDR3 reads TGCAGCGTTGGGGCAGGCTCCTCTGGGGCCAACGTCCTGACTTTC. Variable domain in full (rest from reference TRBV29-1 and TRBJ2-6): SAVISQKPSRDICQRGTSLTIQCQVDSQVTMMFWYRQQPGQSLTLIATANQGSEATYESGFVIDKFPISRPNLTFSTLTVSNMSPEDSSIYLCSVGAGSSGANVLTFGAGSRLTVL.

J is TRBJ2-1 and V is TRBV5-1; 7 nucleotides align to TRBD1. The CDR3 is 14 amino acids. The germline V gene encodes CDR1 SGHRS and CDR2 YFSETQ. V shed 1 base, J shed 7 bases, and the junction held 5 bases outside the gene matches. The CDR3: CASSLSGQVNEQFF. CDR3 coding DNA: TGCGCCAGCAGCTTGTCTGGACAGGTTAATGAGCAGTTCTTC.

As regards this clone: The conserved phenylalanine or tryptophan is not found at the CDR3 terminus, so this likely reflects a read error. V and J are TRBV7-9 and TRBJ1-1; D is possibly TRBD1 (5 bases). Germline V gene lookup returns CDR1 SEHNR and CDR2 FQNEAQ (reference sequence). The CDR3 covers 13 residues. V was cut by 1 base and J by 9 bases, with 12 bases left in between. CDR3: CASSLEGWTKAFL. The CDR3 DNA sequence: TGTGCCAGCAGCTTAGAGGGGTGGACTAAAGCTTTCCTT.

V is TRBV4-3 and J is TRBJ1-6; D remains unclear. There are 18 residues in the CDR3. The germline gives CDR1 LGHNA, CDR2 YSLEER. V dropped 0 bases and J dropped 8 bases, with 20 bases sitting between them. This chain's CDR3 is CASSQESGRNRADSPLHF. Written as DNA, the CDR3 is TGCGCCAGCAGCCAAGAGAGCGGTAGGAACCGGGCGGATTCACCCCTCCACTTT.

The chain is built from TRBV9 and TRBJ1-3; D not certain. The germline V and J ends were trimmed by 2 bases and 4 bases, with 25 bases remaining between them. The CDR3 loop spans 19 amino acids. The germline V gene encodes CDR1 SGDLS and CDR2 YYNGEE. CDR3 in amino acids: CASSVSALREVAAGNTIYF. CDR3 in DNA: TGTGCCAGCAGCGTTTCCGCCCTCCGGGAGGTGGCCGCAGGAAACACCATATATTTT.

This chain connects TRBV27 to TRBJ1-6; 7 bases are a match to TRBD1. In germline, CDR1 is MNHEY, CDR2 SMNVEV (reference sequence). With 6 bases clipped from V and 8 bases from J, the junction kept 7 bases outside the gene matches. There are 14 residues in the CDR3. The CDR3 loop reads CASREGTAYSPLHF. The CDR3 bases are TGTGCCAGCAGAGAAGGGACAGCCTATTCACCCCTCCACTTT.

As for this clone: One end of the junction is discordant with germline, which a read error may explain. The chain joins TRBV11-1 to TRBJ1-1; weak D call: TRBD1 (6 bases). The CDR3 runs to 15 residues. Germline V CDR1 and CDR2: SGHAT, FQDESV (reference sequence). The CDR3 nucleotides are TGTGCCAGCACCCGATTCTTGGCAGGGGACACCGAAGCTTTCTTT. Amino acid sequence: CASTRFLAGDTEAFF.

The J gene is TRBJ2-2, the V gene TRBV7-9, with D hard to call. Germline V gene sequence: CDR1 SEHNR, CDR2 FQNEAQ (reference sequence). The CDR3 spans 10 residues. Trimming shortened V by 5 bases and J by 7 bases, and 2 bases separated the two germline ends. The CDR3 DNA reads TGTGCCAGCAGCCGCGGGGAGCTGTTTTTT. Protein sequence: CASSRGELFF.

Note on this clone: Other nucleotide sequences in the sample specify the same CDR3. J is TRBJ1-3 and V is TRBV5-1, with 9 bases lining up with TRBD1. The germline V gene encodes CDR1 SGHRS and CDR2 YFSETQ. The CDR3 has 16 residues. V was clipped by 0 bases and J by 3 bases; unmatched bases: 4. The CDR3 DNA is TGCGCCAGCAGCTTGGCCGGGACAGGGTTTGGAAACACCATATATTTT. Protein sequence: CASSLAGTGFGNTIYF.

The chain is built from TRBV7-9 and TRBJ1-1, with D maybe TRBD1 (6 bases). The CDR3 sequence is 14 residues long. Trimming cost V 2 bases and J 4 bases, with 11 bases left between them. From germline, CDR1 is SEHNR and CDR2 FQNEAQ (reference sequence). The CDR3 is CASSLLQGITEAFF. The CDR3 DNA follows: TGTGCCAGCAGCTTACTTCAGGGGATCACTGAAGCTTTCTTT. The full variable domain, its missing parts supplied by reference TRBV7-9 and TRBJ1-1, is DTGVSQNPRHKITKRGQNVTFRCDPISEHNRLYWYRQTLGQGPEFLTYFQNEAQLEKSRLLSDRFSAERPKGSFSTLEIQRTEQGDSAMYLCASSLLQGITEAFFGQGTRLTVV.

The CDR3, as DNA: TGTGCCAGCAGCTTAGATCGGGGGAACACTGAAGCTTTCTTT. Residues: CASSLDRGNTEAFF. The chain is built from TRBV11-3 and TRBJ1-1, with D hard to call. Germline lookup yields CDR1 SGHNT and CDR2 YENEEA. The V end was cut by 0 bases, the J end by 1 base, with 6 bases between. This CDR3 has 14 amino acids.

V gene TRBV7-2 combines with J gene TRBJ1-1, with TRBD1 as a possible D gene (5 bases). Trimming cost V 7 bases and J 1 base, with 16 bases left between them. CDR1 is SGHTA, CDR2 FQGNSA, per germline. The CDR3 has 15 amino acids. The CDR3 here is CASKPIRGSNTEAFF. Written as DNA, the CDR3 is TGTGCCAGCAAGCCTATTAGGGGCTCGAACACTGAAGCTTTCTTT. Full variable domain (rest looked up from reference TRBV7-2 and TRBJ1-1): GAGVSQSPSNKVTEKGKDVELRCDPISGHTALYWYRQSLGQGLEFLIYFQGNSAPDKSGLPSDRFSAERTGGSVSTLTIQRTQQEDSAVYLCASKPIRGSNTEAFFGQGTRLTVV.

The V call is TRBV10-3, the J call TRBJ2-7; 9 bases line up with TRBD1. The CDR3 totals 15 residues. The germline CDR1 and CDR2 sequences are ENHRY and SYGVKD. V was clipped by 4 bases and J by 2 bases; unmatched bases: 6. DNA of the CDR3: TGTGCCATCAGTGGGGGGACAGGGAGCGCCTACGAGCAGTACTTC. Its translation is CAISGGTGSAYEQYF.

The V call is TRBV30, the J call TRBJ1-5; perhaps TRBD1 as D (5 bases). The CDR3 contains 15 residues. V was pared by 0 bases and J by 2 bases, with 11 bases between. Germline V gene sequence: CDR1 GTSNPN, CDR2 SVGIG (reference sequence). The CDR3: CAWSVGGAGNQPQHF. The CDR3 nucleotides are TGTGCCTGGAGTGTAGGAGGGGCGGGCAATCAGCCCCAGCATTTT.

The chain carries TRBV30 and TRBJ2-1, with D perhaps matching TRBD1 (6 bases). The germline CDR1 and CDR2 sequences are GTSNPN and SVGIG (reference sequence). The V and J ends lost 7 bases and 7 bases respectively, with 17 bases between them. The CDR3 is 13 residues long. The DNA of the CDR3 is TGTGCCTTCAGGGGTGGTGGGTGGAATGAGCAGTTCTTC. Encoded protein: CAFRGGGWNEQFF.

This sequence joins TRBV20-1 and TRBJ2-3; no clear D. Germline V lookup: CDR1 DFQATT, CDR2 SNEGSKA (reference sequence). Trimming took 7 bases from V and 2 from J, leaving 7 bases between them. The CDR3 has 11 amino acids. The CDR3 DNA reads as TGCAGTGTTCCAGACACAGATACGCAGTATTTT. Translated: CSVPDTDTQYF.

The rearrangement uses TRBV10-3 and TRBJ2-4, with 9 bases aligning to TRBD2. This CDR3 comprises 15 residues. Trimming removed 6 bases from V and 4 bases from J; junction bases left unmatched: 7. Germline lookup yields CDR1 ENHRY and CDR2 SYGVKD. CDR3 sequence: CAIRAGGAEKNIQYF. The CDR3 nucleotides read TGTGCCATCAGGGCGGGGGGGGCTGAAAAAAACATTCAGTACTTC.

CDR3 sequence reads: CASSLGGGENQPQHF. DNA for the CDR3: TGCGCCAGCAGCTTGGGAGGGGGCGAGAATCAGCCCCAGCATTTT. The chain has TRBV5-1 and TRBJ1-5; TRBD1 matches at 7 bases. J was trimmed by 4 bases and V by 0 bases; bases with no gene match: 4. The germline CDR1 and CDR2 sequences are SGHRS and YFSETQ. This CDR3 spans 15 amino acids.

V is TRBV7-9 and J is TRBJ2-1; TRBD2 matches at 12 bases. CDR3 length: 15 residues. V lost 3 bases, J lost 7 bases, and 4 bases stayed unmatched. Per the germline V gene, CDR1 is SEHNR and CDR2 is FQNEAQ (reference sequence). Here the CDR3 reads CASSFQTSGGNEQFF. CDR3 sequence (DNA): TGTGCCAGCAGCTTCCAAACTAGCGGGGGGAATGAGCAGTTCTTC. The full variable domain, with the rest looked up from reference TRBV7-9 and TRBJ2-1, is DTGVSQNPRHKITKRGQNVTFRCDPISEHNRLYWYRQTLGQGPEFLTYFQNEAQLEKSRLLSDRFSAERPKGSFSTLEIQRTEQGDSAMYLCASSFQTSGGNEQFFGPGTRLTVL.

The chain is built from TRBV30 and TRBJ2-7, with D possibly matching TRBD1 (5 bases). The CDR3 has 15 amino acids. The germline V gene encodes CDR1 GTSNPN and CDR2 SVGIG (reference sequence). Trimming took off 0 bases at V and 1 base at J, with 13 bases between the two ends. CDR3 sequence reads: CAWSVQVRQSYEQYF. The CDR3 coding sequence is TGTGCCTGGAGTGTACAGGTTCGCCAATCCTACGAGCAGTACTTC.

This chain links TRBV21-1 with TRBJ2-7; the table's TRBD1 call for D was not verified on the DNA. TRBV21-1 is a pseudogene segment. The CDR3 runs 16 residues. The CDR3 region has the DNA TGTGCCAGCAGCGGAAGGGACACCCCGCGGGCCTACGAGCAGTACTTC. Its translation: CASSGRDTPRAYEQYF.

This chain links TRBV5-1 with TRBJ2-5, with D perhaps TRBD2 (5 bases). CDR3 length: 17 amino acids. The V and J ends lost 0 bases and 0 bases respectively, with 15 bases between them. Germline CDR1 SGHRS, CDR2 YFSETQ. CDR3 DNA: TGCGCCAGCAGCTTGGCCTGGCGATTGCGGGACCAAGAGACCCAGTACTTC. It specifies CASSLAWRLRDQETQYF.

The J gene is TRBJ2-1, the V gene TRBV7-3; 10 positions agree with TRBD2. Germline V CDR1 and CDR2: SGHTA, FQGTGA. The CDR3 totals 16 residues. The ends lost 2 bases at V and 2 bases at J; junction bases unmatched: 3. The CDR3 sequence is CASSLLAGAAYNEQFF. CDR3 in DNA: TGTGCCAGCAGCTTACTAGCGGGGGCCGCCTACAATGAGCAGTTCTTC.

The genes are TRBV30 and TRBJ2-7, with 7 bases that match TRBD1. The J segment lost 3 bases and the V segment lost 5 bases, leaving 10 bases of the junction unmatched. Germline V CDR1 and CDR2: GTSNPN, SVGIG (reference sequence). The CDR3 has 14 amino acids. The DNA of the CDR3 is TGTGCCTGGGACTCCGGGACAGCAATCTACGAGCAGTACTTC. Amino acids: CAWDSGTAIYEQYF.

The CDR3 DNA is TGTGCCAGCAGCTGGACTAGCGGGAGGAACGAGCAGTACTTC. Residues: CASSWTSGRNEQYF. The V and J genes are TRBV11-1 and TRBJ2-7; 14 bases are a match to TRBD2. The trim removed 4 bases at V and 5 bases at J, leaving 1 base unmatched. The germline gives CDR1 SGHAT, CDR2 FQDESV (reference sequence). CDR3 size: 14 residues.

CDR3 in DNA: TGCGCCAGCAGTTTTGTAGGGGTCCAGCGTGCCAACGTCCTGACTTTC. Translation: CASSFVGVQRANVLTF. This chain joins TRBV5-1 and TRBJ2-6; D perhaps matches TRBD1 (5 bases). CDR3 length: 16 amino acids. Germline V gene lookup returns CDR1 SGHRS and CDR2 YFSETQ. V lost 5 bases, J lost 7 bases, and 19 bases lay in between.